These 32 T cell receptor beta chains were sequenced from one sample in a study of regulatory T cells in long-lasting Graves disease. The time point was: newly diagnosed GD, antithyroid drugs for less than 3 months. Preparation of the TCR library used RNA extracted from PBMCs. For TCR beta, libraries came from iRepertoire HTBI primers and Arm-PCR of CDR3 regions. TCRdb processed the multiplex PCR reads anew with MiXCR; each CDR3 protein has one entry. The data hold hundreds of thousands of distinct CDR3 sequences, with roughly a sixth observed a single time. Sequencing was performed on peripheral blood mononuclear cells (PBMCs), taken at new diagnosis, from a patient treated with antithyroid drugs. These receptors came from a female donor with Graves disease.

This rearrangement joins TRBV5-1 to TRBJ2-1, with D maybe TRBD1 (6 bases). This CDR3 has 15 amino acids. CDR1 SGHRS and CDR2 YFSETQ come from the germline V gene. Trimming left V 0 bases short and J 3 bases short, with 10 bases between. DNA of the CDR3: TGCGCCAGCAGCTTGGCCCGGACAGACTACAATGAGCAGTTCTTC. Translation gives CASSLARTDYNEQFF.

This clonotype was seen more than once but under ten times. The chain employs TRBV7-9 and TRBJ1-4; D is ambiguous. CDR3 size: 12 residues. Germline V gene data show CDR1 as SEHNR and CDR2 as FQNEAQ (reference sequence). V was shortened by 5 bases and J by 8 bases, with 9 bases between the two germline ends. This CDR3 is CASSREGEKLFF. The CDR3 DNA sequence: TGTGCCAGCAGCCGCGAAGGCGAAAAACTGTTTTTT.

This clonotype occurred many times. The chain couples TRBV6-2 or TRBV6-3 to TRBJ2-5; D ambiguous. Germline V gene lookup returns CDR1 MNHEY and CDR2 SVGEGT. The CDR3 is 12 residues long. Trimming left V 2 bases short and J 1 base short, with 2 bases between. The CDR3 DNA reads TGTGCCAGCAGTTACGCCCAAGAGACCCAGTACTTC. Its translation: CASSYAQETQYF.

The chain joins TRBV15 to TRBJ1-5; weak D call: TRBD1 (5 bases). The length of the CDR3 is 15 residues. Between the trimmed V and J ends, which lost 0 bases and 2 bases, there was a span of 8 bases. Germline CDR1 and CDR2: LNHNV and YYDKDF (reference sequence). The CDR3 region is CATSRDLGGNQPQHF. The CDR3, as DNA: TGTGCCACCAGCAGAGATTTAGGGGGCAATCAGCCCCAGCATTTT.

A word on this clonotype: This may come from a read error, since a much larger clone is one base off. This chain joins TRBV2 and TRBJ2-2; D gene ambiguous. The germline V gene encodes CDR1 SNHLY and CDR2 FYNNEI. The CDR3 consists of 11 residues. V was trimmed by 6 bases and J by 7 bases, leaving 6 bases between them. The CDR3: CASSFFGELFF. The CDR3 DNA reads as TGTGCCAGCAGCTTTTTCGGGGAGCTGTTTTTT.

The genes are TRBV4-1 and TRBJ1-6; the D is unclear. V lost 1 base and J 2 bases, leaving 6 bases between the germline ends. The CDR3 sequence is 15 residues long. The germline V gene has CDR1 MGHRA and CDR2 YSYEKL. The CDR3 nucleotides read TGCGCCAGCAGCCAAGCACCAGCCTATAATTCACCCCTCCACTTT. Its translation is CASSQAPAYNSPLHF.

As for this clonotype: One base away lies a much larger clone, so this may be a sequencing read error. The CDR3 is CASSWYQRAGETQFF. The DNA of the CDR3 is TGTGCCAGCAGCTGGTACCAACGTGCGGGGGAGACCCAGTTCTTC. This sequence joins TRBV7-6 and TRBJ2-1, with 7 bases fitting TRBD2. Germline CDR1 and CDR2: SGHVS and FNYEAQ. This CDR3 comprises 15 residues. V trimming: 4 bases; J trimming: 13 bases; junction bases outside the gene matches: 16.

This clonotype was counted at least ten times. The chain couples TRBV12-3 or TRBV12-4 to TRBJ2-5; 9 bases are shared with TRBD2. Losses at the gene ends were 6 bases for V and 1 base for J; bases not matched to a gene: 6. This CDR3 has 15 residues. The CDR3 region is CASSHPAGGQETQYF. CDR3 coding DNA: TGTGCCAGCAGCCACCCAGCGGGGGGCCAAGAGACCCAGTACTTC.

This chain connects TRBV4-1 to TRBJ1-4; D gene uncertain. The germline V gene encodes CDR1 MGHRA and CDR2 YSYEKL. The V gene lost 1 base and the J gene lost 5 bases, with 8 bases spanning the gap. The CDR3 has 14 residues. The CDR3 sequence: CASSQVRANEKLFF. CDR3 coding DNA: TGCGCCAGCAGCCAAGTCCGGGCGAATGAAAAACTGTTTTTT.

This clonotype was counted a few times. Germline is not matched at one junction end, which may reflect a read error. The J gene is TRBJ1-1, the V gene TRBV28; no reliable D call. The CDR3 totals 13 residues. The V gene's germline CDR1 is MDHEN and CDR2 SYDVKM. The CDR3 nucleotides are TGTGCCAGCAGTCCCCGGCTGGGCACTGGAGCTTTCTTT. Translating it yields CASSPRLGTGAFF.

Ten or more counts support this clonotype. The chain is built from TRBV12-3 or TRBV12-4 and TRBJ1-1; D possibly corresponds to TRBD1 (6 bases). The germline V and J ends were trimmed by 6 bases and 4 bases, with 15 bases remaining between them. The CDR3 runs to 14 residues. In DNA, the CDR3 is TGTGCCAGCAGCTTTACAGGGTCGGGCACTGAAGCTTTCTTT. Translated: CASSFTGSGTEAFF.

This clonotype has only a few counts. This chain links TRBV12-3 or TRBV12-4 with TRBJ1-1; D ambiguous. There are 16 residues in the CDR3. Trimming pared 5 bases from V and 3 bases from J, leaving 19 bases between. The CDR3 protein is CASSEGFESTYTEAFF. CDR3 nucleotide sequence: TGTGCCAGCAGTGAAGGGTTCGAGAGTACTTACACTGAAGCTTTCTTT.

In its sample, this clonotype was seen many times. The chain uses TRBV6-1 and TRBJ2-5; weak D call: TRBD2 (6 bases). Trimming removed 6 bases at V and 5 bases at J, with 19 bases between. The CDR3 is 15 residues long. Per germline, CDR1 MNHNS and CDR2 SASEGT. The CDR3 DNA is TGTGCCAGCAGCAGGGACTCCCTCGGGGTGGAGACCCAGTACTTC. This translates into CASSRDSLGVETQYF.

The chain combines TRBV20-1 with TRBJ2-7; TRBD2 is a possible D gene (5 bases). The CDR3 extends over 17 amino acids. Trimming cost V 0 bases and J 2 bases, with 20 bases left between them. Germline V gene data show CDR1 as DFQATT and CDR2 as SNEGSKA (reference sequence). CDR3 amino acids: CSARDVQAAYPPYEQYF. In DNA, the CDR3 is TGCAGTGCTAGAGATGTCCAAGCGGCTTATCCCCCCTACGAGCAGTACTTC.

This clonotype was picked up many times. The J gene is TRBJ2-1, the V gene TRBV10-2, with D possibly being TRBD2 (5 bases). Germline loops: CDR1 WSHSY, CDR2 SAAADI. Trimming cost V 7 bases and J 6 bases, with 16 bases left between them. This CDR3 contains 14 residues. CDR3 sequence (DNA): TGCGCCAGCACAGACCAGCGAGGGAGCAATGAGCAGTTCTTC. Translation gives CASTDQRGSNEQFF.

V and J are TRBV24-1 and TRBJ2-1; 7 bases agree with TRBD1. The CDR3 runs 12 residues. Germline loops: CDR1 KGHDR, CDR2 SFDVKD. The ends lost 5 bases at V and 7 bases at J; junction bases unmatched: 1. The CDR3 sequence: CATSATGNEQFF. The DNA of the CDR3 is TGTGCCACCAGTGCGACAGGGAATGAGCAGTTCTTC.

This clonotype was seen repeatedly, ten times or more. The chain employs TRBV7-9 and TRBJ1-1, with D maybe TRBD1 (5 bases). Germline values: CDR1 SEHNR, CDR2 FQNEAQ (reference sequence). The CDR3 totals 15 residues. Trimming removed 2 bases from V and 4 bases from J, with 14 bases in between. The CDR3 is CASSLTTGGGTEAFF. The CDR3 DNA is TGTGCCAGCAGCTTAACGACCGGGGGAGGCACTGAAGCTTTCTTT.

This clonotype was picked up many times. The chain is built from TRBV5-5 and TRBJ2-1; 16 positions agree with TRBD2. CDR1 SGHKS and CDR2 YYEKEE come from the germline V gene (reference sequence). The J segment lost 9 bases and the V segment lost 3 bases, leaving 3 bases of the junction unmatched. The CDR3 totals 15 residues. As DNA, the CDR3 is TGTGCCAGCAGCTCGGGACTAGCGGGGGGGCTTGAGCAGTTCTTC. It translates to CASSSGLAGGLEQFF.

This clonotype was counted at least ten times. The J gene is TRBJ1-1, the V gene TRBV29-1; D gene unclear. The CDR3 totals 13 residues. The V gene lost 6 bases and the J gene lost 1 base, with 12 bases spanning the gap. The germline V gene has CDR1 SQVTM and CDR2 ANQGSEA. CDR3 residues: CSVGRRENTEAFF. The CDR3 DNA follows: TGCAGCGTAGGTCGTCGTGAGAACACTGAAGCTTTCTTT.

The sample holds many counts of this clonotype. In nucleotides, the CDR3 is TGTGCCAGCAGTTATCGGGACAGGGGGCAGGTCGGGGAGCTGTTTTTT. This sequence encodes CASSYRDRGQVGELFF. This chain links TRBV28 with TRBJ2-2, with 12 bases aligning to TRBD1. V was pared by 4 bases and J by 7 bases, with 7 bases of the junction left unmatched. The CDR3 is made up of 16 amino acids. CDR1 is MDHEN, CDR2 SYDVKM, per germline.

This clonotype occurred once. The chain combines TRBV9 with TRBJ2-1; 10 bases are shared with TRBD2. CDR1 and CDR2 from the germline V gene are SGDLS and YYNGEE. The CDR3 extends over 16 amino acids. The junction had 12 bases not matched to a gene; V was cut back by 7 bases and J by 5 bases. The DNA for the CDR3 is TGTGCCAGCCGTTACCTCGGGACTAGCGTTCACAATGAGCAGTTCTTC. This codes for CASRYLGTSVHNEQFF.

V is TRBV5-1 and J is TRBJ1-1; D is possibly TRBD1 (6 bases). The germline V and J ends were trimmed by 3 bases and 2 bases, with 17 bases remaining between them. This CDR3 has 16 residues. Per germline, CDR1 SGHRS and CDR2 YFSETQ. CDR3 residues: CASSSGGLGRNTEAFF. The CDR3 region has the DNA TGCGCCAGCAGCTCGGGGGGCCTGGGGCGAAACACTGAAGCTTTCTTT.

This clonotype was counted ten times or more. The chain carries TRBV6-1 and TRBJ2-2, with TRBD1 as a possible D gene (5 bases). The CDR3 is made up of 14 amino acids. V gave up 6 bases and J gave up 8 bases, with 16 bases separating them. Per the germline V gene, CDR1 is MNHNS and CDR2 is SASEGT. CDR3 loop: CASRLGPWAGELFF. The CDR3 nucleotides are TGTGCCAGCAGATTGGGGCCGTGGGCTGGGGAGCTGTTTTTT.

This clonotype was observed at least ten times. This chain connects TRBV2 to TRBJ2-5; TRBD2 agrees at 11 bases. CDR3 length: 16 residues. V shed 3 bases, J shed 6 bases, and the junction held 9 bases outside the gene matches. Germline V gene lookup returns CDR1 SNHLY and CDR2 FYNNEI. For the CDR3, the DNA is TGTGCCAGCAGTGATGAGTTTAGCGGGGGGGCGCAGACCCAGTACTTC. This gives the protein CASSDEFSGGAQTQYF.

The chain has TRBV6-1 and TRBJ2-1; 9 positions agree with TRBD2. J was trimmed by 0 bases and V by 5 bases; bases with no gene match: 8. Germline CDR1 reads MNHNS; CDR2 reads SASEGT. CDR3 size: 17 residues. In DNA form, the CDR3 reads TGTGCCAGCAGTCCGGGACTAGCTGGAAGCTCCTACAATGAGCAGTTCTTC. Its protein product is CASSPGLAGSSYNEQFF.

This clonotype was found many times. The CDR3 sequence is CSARSRTGPGEQFF. The CDR3 DNA sequence: TGCAGTGCTAGATCGCGGACAGGGCCTGGTGAGCAGTTCTTC. The chain links TRBV20-1 to TRBJ2-1, with TRBD1 identical over 8 bases. CDR3 length: 14 amino acids. V gave up 2 bases and J gave up 9 bases; unmatched junction bases: 9. From germline, CDR1 is DFQATT and CDR2 SNEGSKA (reference sequence).

A word on this clonotype: A far larger clone is a single base away, which makes a read error likely. This chain links TRBV10-3 with TRBJ1-2; perhaps TRBD1 as D (6 bases). CDR3 size: 13 residues. Germline values: CDR1 ENHRY, CDR2 SYGVKD. V was trimmed by 5 bases and J by 2 bases, leaving 9 bases between them. CDR3 DNA: TGTGCCATCAGTTGGACAGAGAACTATGGCTACACCTTC. It encodes CAISWTENYGYTF.

The V and J genes are TRBV28 and TRBJ2-3, with D possibly matching TRBD2 (6 bases). CDR3 length: 15 residues. Trimming removed 5 bases at V and 4 bases at J, with 16 bases between. Germline CDR1 is MDHEN and CDR2 is SYDVKM. For the CDR3, the DNA is TGTGCCAGCAGTCCCTCGGGAGCGGAGTCAGATACGCAGTATTTT. Translating it yields CASSPSGAESDTQYF.

In this sample, this clonotype turned up many times. J is TRBJ2-7 and V is TRBV12-3 or TRBV12-4, with 9 bases fitting TRBD2. The V and J ends lost 6 bases and 5 bases, in that order; junction bases with no gene match: 14. The CDR3 has 16 amino acids. In DNA, the CDR3 is TGTGCCAGCAGGACTAGCGGCCCGGAGACCCCCAACGAGCAGTACTTC. The encoded protein is CASRTSGPETPNEQYF.

The rearrangement uses TRBV20-1 and TRBJ1-6; D may be TRBD1 (6 bases). The CDR3 is 16 amino acids. Germline CDR1 DFQATT, CDR2 SNEGSKA (reference sequence). V lost 1 base and J 0 bases, leaving 10 bases between the germline ends. The CDR3 protein is CSARVQGSSYNSPLHF. The CDR3 bases are TGCAGTGCTAGAGTTCAGGGGAGCTCCTATAATTCACCCCTCCACTTT.

This clonotype was observed many times. The chain joins TRBV12-3 or TRBV12-4 to TRBJ2-7, with D perhaps TRBD1 (5 bases). This CDR3 has 14 residues. Trimming took off 1 base at V and 3 bases at J, with 10 bases between the two ends. The CDR3 sequence: CASSLGTRVYEQYF. The CDR3 coding sequence is TGTGCCAGCAGTTTAGGGACACGGGTCTACGAGCAGTACTTC.

This clonotype was counted between two and nine times. The chain couples TRBV18 to TRBJ1-2; D not resolved. V was clipped by 5 bases and J by 0 bases, with 10 bases between them. Germline assignment: CDR1 KGHSH and CDR2 LQKENI. This CDR3 is built from 14 residues. The CDR3 DNA follows: TGTGCCAGCTCAGTCCGGGCCCCTAACTATGGCTACACCTTC. It encodes CASSVRAPNYGYTF.